The sequence of this TCR beta chain was determined in a study of cytomegalovirus exposure and HLA in healthy donors. Regarding the study as a whole: In a later analysis, a missense DCLRE1C variant was linked to TCR beta V- and J-gene trimming. Rarity characterized most TCR sequences, yet some public TCRs appeared in many donors. Accurate predictions that matched the HLA-A and HLA-B alleles of most subjects were reportedly made from TCR beta sequences.

These donors counted as nominally healthy when sampled, but unrecorded immune exposures were likely. PCR employed 60 Vbeta and 13 Jbeta primers. Produced via immunoSEQ multiplex PCR; TCRdb's table is partial and in-frame only. The repertoire includes 60,000 to 75,000 clones, around 74% of them detected once, and 22% sits in the top ten. Worth noting for this clone: Its antigen is not identified.

Sequencing was carried out using PBMCs. This receptor was obtained from a woman in her thirties in good health and CMV-seropositive.

The CDR3 DNA reads as TGTGCCAGCAGACCAACAGGGGTGATGACTGAAGCTTTCTTT. The encoded protein is CASRPTGVMTEAFF. This chain joins TRBV6-5 and TRBJ1-1; 7 nucleotides align to TRBD1. The germline V gene encodes CDR1 MNHEY and CDR2 SVGAGI. The CDR3 totals 14 residues. V shed 6 bases and J 5 bases; nucleotides not matched to a gene: 9.